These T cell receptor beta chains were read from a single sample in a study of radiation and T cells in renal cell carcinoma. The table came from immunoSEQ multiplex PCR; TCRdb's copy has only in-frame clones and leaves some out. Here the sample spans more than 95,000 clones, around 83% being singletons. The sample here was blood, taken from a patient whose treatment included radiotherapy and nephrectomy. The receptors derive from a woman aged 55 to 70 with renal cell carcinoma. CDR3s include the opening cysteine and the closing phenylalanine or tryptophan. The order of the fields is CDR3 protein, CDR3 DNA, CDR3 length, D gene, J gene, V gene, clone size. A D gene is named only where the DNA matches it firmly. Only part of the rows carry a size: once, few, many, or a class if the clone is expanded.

CDR3 protein: CASSLVRTGFSGANVLTF
CDR3 DNA: TGTGCCAGCAGCTTGGTACGCACAGGGTTCTCTGGGGCCAACGTCCTGACTTTC
CDR3 length: 18
D gene: NA
J gene: TRBJ2-6
V gene: TRBV7-9
clone size: NA

CDR3 protein: CASSQNGFEQYF
CDR3 DNA: TGCGCCAGCAGCCAAAACGGCTTTGAGCAGTACTTC
CDR3 length: 12
D gene: NA
J gene: TRBJ2-7
V gene: TRBV4-1
clone size: once

CDR3 protein: CASSIGQGNSPLHF
CDR3 DNA: TGTGCCAGCAGCATTGGGCAGGGTAATTCACCCCTCCACTTT
CDR3 length: 14
D gene: NA
J gene: TRBJ1-6
V gene: TRBV6-6
clone size: NA

CDR3 protein: CASSKGTDTQYF
CDR3 DNA: TGCGCCAGCAGCAAGGGCACAGATACGCAGTATTTT
CDR3 length: 12
D gene: NA
J gene: TRBJ2-3
V gene: TRBV5-1
clone size: NA

CDR3 protein: CASSGGDNSPLHF
CDR3 DNA: TGTGCCAGCAGCGGTGGGGACAATTCACCCCTCCACTTT
CDR3 length: 13
D gene: NA
J gene: TRBJ1-6
V gene: TRBV2
clone size: few

CDR3 protein: CASSDLAGGPGLNEQFF
CDR3 DNA: TGTGCCAGCAGCGACCTAGCGGGAGGGCCGGGATTAAATGAGCAGTTCTTC
CDR3 length: 17
D gene: TRBD2
J gene: TRBJ2-1
V gene: TRBV9
clone size: once

CDR3 protein: CASSYSAGYGEKLFF
CDR3 DNA: TGTGCCAGCAGTTACTCTGCGGGGTATGGTGAAAAACTGTTTTTT
CDR3 length: 15
D gene: NA
J gene: TRBJ1-4
V gene: TRBV6-6
clone size: NA

CDR3 protein: CASSDGTGSTDTQYF
CDR3 DNA: TGTGCCAGCAGTGACGGGACAGGGAGCACAGATACGCAGTATTTT
CDR3 length: 15
D gene: TRBD1
J gene: TRBJ2-3
V gene: TRBV6-4
clone size: few

CDR3 protein: CASSISDLGWQPQHF
CDR3 DNA: TGTGCCAGTAGTATCTCGGACCTAGGCTGGCAGCCCCAGCATTTT
CDR3 length: 15
D gene: NA
J gene: TRBJ1-5
V gene: TRBV19
clone size: NA

CDR3 protein: CASSLGQFFYGYTF
CDR3 DNA: TGTGCCAGCAGCCTTGGACAGTTCTTCTATGGCTACACCTTC
CDR3 length: 14
D gene: NA
J gene: TRBJ1-2
V gene: TRBV5-8
clone size: NA